A single sample gave rise to the 8 T cell receptor beta chains below, sequenced in a study of shared clonotypes between healthy human individuals. The table came from immunoSEQ multiplex PCR; TCRdb's copy has only in-frame clones and leaves some out. Of roughly 2,300,000 clones in the sample, roughly 90% were seen once. Input material: naive CD4+ T cells from PBMCs. Subset of the sample: CD45RA+ positively selected. The receptors derive from a man aged 18-30 years in good health. Some clones in this sample may be carry-over from other donors' samples.

This clone was observed a single time. The chain carries TRBV7-2 and TRBJ1-3; no reliable D call. V lost 0 bases and J lost 1, with 10 bases in between. CDR1 and CDR2 (germline): SGHTA, FQGNSA. This CDR3 region has 16 residues. CDR3 loop: CASSLARARSGNTIYF. CDR3 DNA: TGTGCCAGCAGCTTAGCGCGGGCCAGATCTGGAAACACCATATATTTT.

The genes are TRBV13 and TRBJ2-3; 7 bases are shared with TRBD1. This CDR3 contains 15 residues. Germline CDR1 PRHDT, CDR2 FYEKMQ (reference sequence). Trimming took 5 bases from V and 5 from J; bases not matched to a gene: 10. CDR3 DNA: TGTGCCAGCAGCAACCCAGGGGGTGCAGGAGATACGCAGTATTTT. Translated, it gives CASSNPGGAGDTQYF. Combining the CDR3 with reference TRBV13 and TRBJ2-3 gives the whole variable domain AAGVIQSPRHLIKEKRETATLKCYPIPRHDTVYWYQQGPGQDPQFLISFYEKMQSDKGSIPDRFSAQQFSDYHSELNMSSLELGDSALYFCASSNPGGAGDTQYFGPGTRLTVL.

Worth noting for this clone: This sample includes further DNA sequences coding for the same CDR3. The chain carries TRBV27 and TRBJ2-1; D uncertain. This CDR3 comprises 11 residues. CDR1 and CDR2 (germline): MNHEY, SMNVEV (reference sequence). Trimming cost V 5 bases and J 5 bases, with 4 bases left between them. CDR3: CASSLNNEQFF. The CDR3 DNA is TGTGCCAGCAGTCTTAACAATGAGCAGTTCTTC.

The rearrangement joins TRBV20-1 to TRBJ2-1; D is uncertain. The CDR3 contains 10 residues. Trimming took 4 bases from V and 9 from J, leaving 7 bases between them. The germline CDR1 and CDR2 sequences are DFQATT and SNEGSKA (reference sequence). The CDR3 nucleotides read TGCAGTGCTATAGCAACTGAGCAGTTCTTC. Amino acid sequence: CSAIATEQFF.

The chain couples TRBV7-3 to TRBJ2-1; 12 bases agree with TRBD2. V lost 5 bases to trimming and J lost 2 bases; unmatched junction nucleotides: 7. CDR3 length equals 17 residues. Per the germline V gene, CDR1 is SGHTA and CDR2 is FQGTGA. In DNA, the CDR3 is TGTGCCAGCAGCCCAGGGGCTAGCGGGAGGGCCTACAATGAGCAGTTCTTC. Its protein is CASSPGASGRAYNEQFF.

CDR3 nucleotide sequence: TGTGCCAGCAGCCGAAACTCGATAGGGGACAGTGAAGCTTTCTTT. Protein: CASSRNSIGDSEAFF. The chain employs TRBV11-2 and TRBJ1-1, with 7 nucleotides matching TRBD1. From germline, CDR1 is SGHAT and CDR2 FQNNGV. Losses at the gene ends were 5 bases for V and 7 bases for J; bases not matched to a gene: 13. This CDR3 is built from 15 residues.

The V and J genes are TRBV5-1 and TRBJ2-3; D perhaps matches TRBD2 (6 bases). Germline V gene lookup returns CDR1 SGHRS and CDR2 YFSETQ. The V end lost 1 base, the J end lost 0 bases, and 12 bases lay between the germline ends. The length of the CDR3 is 16 residues. The CDR3 region is CASSLRGDTSTDTQYF. As DNA, the CDR3 is TGCGCCAGCAGCTTGCGCGGGGATACTAGCACAGATACGCAGTATTTT.

This sequence joins TRBV6-1 and TRBJ2-3, with D uncertain. The V and J ends lost 6 bases and 1 base respectively, with 2 bases between them. The CDR3 runs to 11 residues. Germline assignment: CDR1 MNHNS and CDR2 SASEGT. The DNA for the CDR3 is TGTGCCAGCAGACGCACAGATACGCAGTATTTT. The encoded protein is CASRRTDTQYF.